This entry lists 9 T cell receptor beta chains sequenced from one sample in a study of OX40 agonist ivuxolimab in advanced cancers. Libraries were prepared by immunoSEQ multiplex PCR; TCRdb keeps only in-frame clonotypes and omits some of them. This sample carries roughly 65,000 clones, 85% to 90% of them seen once, and the ten largest clones take about 0.9%. Sequencing was performed on CD4+ or CD8+ T cells sorted from blood, taken in a trial of the OX40 agonist ivuxolimab. The receptors were sampled from an adult with an advanced solid tumor such as melanoma, head and neck, liver or kidney cancer.

The J gene is TRBJ2-5, the V gene TRBV11-1, with 15 nucleotides matching TRBD2. Germline V lookup: CDR1 SGHAT, CDR2 FQDESV (reference sequence). V shed 4 bases, J shed 4 bases, and the junction held 4 bases outside the gene matches. The CDR3 runs 16 residues. The CDR3: CASSSGLAGGRETQYF. The CDR3 DNA sequence: TGTGCCAGCAGCTCTGGACTAGCGGGGGGGAGAGAGACCCAGTACTTC.

The chain is built from TRBV6-6 and TRBJ2-5; D assignment may be TRBD1 or TRBD2 (5 bases each). The CDR3 extends over 15 amino acids. Trimming left V 7 bases short and J 4 bases short, with 19 bases between. Germline V gene data show CDR1 as MNHNY and CDR2 as SVGAGI (reference sequence). The chain's CDR3 is CASIQRGFGGETQYF. The CDR3 DNA reads as TGTGCCAGCATCCAAAGGGGCTTCGGAGGAGAGACCCAGTACTTC.

CDR3 loop: CACPFRGGVGANVLTF. Here the CDR3 DNA reads TGTGCCTGCCCCTTCCGGGGGGGGGTAGGGGCCAACGTCCTGACTTTC. The rearrangement joins TRBV30 to TRBJ2-6; 8 bases are shared with TRBD2. CDR3 length: 16 amino acids. CDR1 is GTSNPN, CDR2 SVGIG, per germline (reference sequence). J gave up 4 bases and V 6 bases, and 11 bases lay outside the gene matches.

The chain is built from TRBV6-6 and TRBJ2-7, with 9 bases matching TRBD1. V shed 4 bases and J 3 bases; nucleotides not matched to a gene: 7. This CDR3 spans 15 amino acids. Germline CDR1 MNHNY, CDR2 SVGAGI (reference sequence). CDR3 nucleotides: TGTGCCAGCAGTTCCCCGGGACAGGGTATCTACGAGCAGTACTTC. Amino acid sequence: CASSSPGQGIYEQYF.

The chain carries TRBV18 and TRBJ2-7; tentative D call: TRBD1 (5 bases). This CDR3 spans 17 amino acids. Trimming took 1 base from V and 0 from J, leaving 16 bases between them. Germline V gene lookup returns CDR1 KGHSH and CDR2 LQKENI. CDR3: CASSPRPGFISSYEQYF. The DNA of the CDR3 is TGTGCCAGCTCACCACGGCCAGGGTTTATCTCCTCCTACGAGCAGTACTTC.

The chain is built from TRBV29-1 and TRBJ1-2, with D hard to call. The CDR3 loop spans 14 amino acids. Trimming left V 0 bases short and J 6 bases short, with 14 bases between. The germline V gene encodes CDR1 SQVTM and CDR2 ANQGSEA. In DNA, the CDR3 is TGCAGCGTTGAAGATTGGGTGGAGGGCCATGGCTACACCTTC. Its protein product is CSVEDWVEGHGYTF.

The chain employs TRBV7-2 and TRBJ2-7, with D perhaps assigned TRBD1 or TRBD2 (5 bases each). The germline CDR1 and CDR2 sequences are SGHTA and FQGNSA. V was trimmed by 1 base and J by 1 base, leaving 17 bases between them. CDR3 size: 17 residues. The chain's CDR3 is CASSLGTSGTLSYEQYF. CDR3 in DNA: TGTGCCAGCAGCTTAGGAACCTCCGGGACCCTATCCTACGAGCAGTACTTC.

The chain couples TRBV19 to TRBJ2-5; TRBD2 agrees at 7 bases. The CDR3 sequence is 13 residues long. Trimming cost V 7 bases and J 7 bases; bases outside gene matches: 9. Per germline, CDR1 LNHDA and CDR2 SQIVND (reference sequence). This chain's CDR3 is CASTTGREGTQYF. CDR3 DNA sequence: TGTGCCAGTACCACGGGTAGGGAGGGGACCCAGTACTTC.

This clone was detected only once. The gene calls are TRBV12-5 and TRBJ2-3; 10 bases agree with TRBD2. The germline V gene has CDR1 LGHNT and CDR2 FRNRAP. The CDR3 length is 15 residues. V lost 6 bases, J lost 4 bases, and 7 bases stayed unmatched. The CDR3 coding sequence is TGTGCTAGTGGAGCCGGGACTAGCGACGCAGATACGCAGTATTTT. This encodes CASGAGTSDADTQYF.